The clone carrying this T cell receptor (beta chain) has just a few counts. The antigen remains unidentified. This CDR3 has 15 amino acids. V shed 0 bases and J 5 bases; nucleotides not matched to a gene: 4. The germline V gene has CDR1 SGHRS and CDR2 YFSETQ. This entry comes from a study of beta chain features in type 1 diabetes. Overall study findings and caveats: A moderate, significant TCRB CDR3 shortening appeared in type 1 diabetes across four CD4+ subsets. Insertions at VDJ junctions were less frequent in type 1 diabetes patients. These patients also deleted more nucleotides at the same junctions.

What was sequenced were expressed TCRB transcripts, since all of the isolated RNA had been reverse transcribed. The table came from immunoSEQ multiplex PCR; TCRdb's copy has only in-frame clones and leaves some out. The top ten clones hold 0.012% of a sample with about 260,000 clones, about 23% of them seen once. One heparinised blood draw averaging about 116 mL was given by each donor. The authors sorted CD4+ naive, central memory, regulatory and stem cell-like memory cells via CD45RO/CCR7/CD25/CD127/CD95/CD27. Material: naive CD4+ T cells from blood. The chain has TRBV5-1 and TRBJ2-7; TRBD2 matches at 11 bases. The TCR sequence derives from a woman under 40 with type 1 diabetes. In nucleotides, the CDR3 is TGCGCCAGCAGCTTGGCTCCTAGCGGGAGGAACGAGCAGTACTTC. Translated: CASSLAPSGRNEQYF.